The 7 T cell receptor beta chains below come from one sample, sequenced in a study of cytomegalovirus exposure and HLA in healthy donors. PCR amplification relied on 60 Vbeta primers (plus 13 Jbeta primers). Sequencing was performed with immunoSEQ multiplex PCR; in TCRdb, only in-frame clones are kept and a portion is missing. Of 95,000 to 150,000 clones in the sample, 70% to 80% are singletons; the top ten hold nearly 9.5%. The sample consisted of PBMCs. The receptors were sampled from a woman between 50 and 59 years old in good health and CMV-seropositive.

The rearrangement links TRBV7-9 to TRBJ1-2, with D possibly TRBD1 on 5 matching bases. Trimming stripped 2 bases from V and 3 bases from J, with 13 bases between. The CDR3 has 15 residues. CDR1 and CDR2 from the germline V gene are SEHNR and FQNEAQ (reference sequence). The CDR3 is CASSLMGPPDYGYTF. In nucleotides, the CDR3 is TGTGCCAGCAGCTTAATGGGGCCCCCGGACTATGGCTACACCTTC. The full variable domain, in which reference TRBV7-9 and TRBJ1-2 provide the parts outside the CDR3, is DTGVSQNPRHKITKRGQNVTFRCDPISEHNRLYWYRQTLGQGPEFLTYFQNEAQLEKSRLLSDRFSAERPKGSFSTLEIQRTEQGDSAMYLCASSLMGPPDYGYTFGSGTRLTVV.

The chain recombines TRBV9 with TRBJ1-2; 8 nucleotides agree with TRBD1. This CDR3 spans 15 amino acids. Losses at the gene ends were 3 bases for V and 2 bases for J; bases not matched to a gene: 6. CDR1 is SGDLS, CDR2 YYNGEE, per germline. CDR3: CASSARGQGNYGYTF. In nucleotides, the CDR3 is TGTGCCAGCAGCGCCAGGGGGCAGGGAAACTATGGCTACACCTTC.

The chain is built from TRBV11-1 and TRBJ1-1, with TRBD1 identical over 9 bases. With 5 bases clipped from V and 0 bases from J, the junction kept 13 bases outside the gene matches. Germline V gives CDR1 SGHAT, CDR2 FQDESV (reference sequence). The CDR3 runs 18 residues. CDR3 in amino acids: CASSTPGQGTLLNTEAFF. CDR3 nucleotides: TGTGCCAGCAGCACGCCGGGACAGGGAACTCTCTTGAACACTGAAGCTTTCTTT.

As DNA, the CDR3 is TGCAGCGTCCCGACCGACGCGGCGGGTTACTACAATGAGCAGTTCTTC. Protein sequence: CSVPTDAAGYYNEQFF. The chain recombines TRBV29-1 with TRBJ2-1; a weak D match, TRBD2 (5 bases). The CDR3 covers 16 residues. V was trimmed by 6 bases and J by 3 bases, leaving 21 bases between them. CDR1 is SQVTM and CDR2 is ANQGSEA in the germline V gene.

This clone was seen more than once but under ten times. The CDR3, as DNA: TGCAGCGTTGTAGGTTGGGGAGAAAATGAGCAGTTCTTC. Protein sequence: CSVVGWGENEQFF. The chain is built from TRBV29-1 and TRBJ2-1; D is possibly TRBD2 (5 bases). Germline CDR1 reads SQVTM; CDR2 reads ANQGSEA. This CDR3 has 13 amino acids. Trimming left V 4 bases short and J 7 bases short, with 14 bases between.

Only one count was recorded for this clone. CDR3 bases: TGTGCCAGCAGCCCAGGGGGCGCCGACTATGGCTACACCTTC. Translated, it gives CASSPGGADYGYTF. The V gene is TRBV6-6, the J gene TRBJ1-2; TRBD1 agrees at 8 bases. Unmatched junction bases numbered 6, after V lost 6 bases and J lost 3 bases. Germline assignment: CDR1 MNHNY and CDR2 SVGAGI (reference sequence). This CDR3 comprises 14 residues.

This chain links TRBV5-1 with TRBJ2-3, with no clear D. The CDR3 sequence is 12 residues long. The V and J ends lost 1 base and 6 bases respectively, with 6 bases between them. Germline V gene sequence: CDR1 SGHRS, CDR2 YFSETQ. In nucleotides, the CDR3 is TGCGCCAGCAGCTTGCAGTCGGATACGCAGTATTTT. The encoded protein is CASSLQSDTQYF.